A single sample gave rise to the 26 T cell receptor beta chains below, sequenced in a study of immune evolution from preneoplasia to lung adenocarcinoma (dated by TCRdb to the early 2020s). The protocol used for the library was the immunoSEQ multiplex PCR assay. TCRdb provides this immuneACCESS table in a form limited to in-frame rearrangements. Some clones are lacking; in checked studies, under half of them reflect an unresolved V gene, and why the rest are absent is not known. This sample holds about 14,000 clones; 65% to 85% were observed only once. The ten largest clones represent 4.2% of the sample. Sequenced input: FFPE minimally invasive lung adenocarcinoma tissue. The cell subset or site label corresponds to: micro-invasive lung adenocarcinoma (MIA). Receptor source: a person between 65 and 79 years old with lung adenocarcinoma.

The CDR3: CASSARTRWETQYF. CDR3 DNA sequence: TGCGCCAGCAGTGCCCGGACGAGATGGGAGACCCAGTACTTC. This chain uses TRBV10-1 with TRBJ2-5, with unresolved D. CDR1 and CDR2 from the germline V gene are WNHNN and SYGVQD (reference sequence). V lost 4 bases and J lost 5, with 14 bases in between. The CDR3 loop spans 14 amino acids.

This clone was detected once. This chain joins TRBV4-2 and TRBJ2-2, with D possibly being TRBD2 (8 bases). There are 17 residues in the CDR3. Germline CDR1 is LGHNA and CDR2 is YNFKEQ. Trimming left V 4 bases short and J 1 base short, with 16 bases between. The CDR3 spells CASSPGTRGLNTGELFF. In nucleotides, the CDR3 is TGTGCCAGCAGCCCCGGGACTAGGGGGCTGAACACCGGGGAGCTGTTTTTT.

V is TRBV30 and J is TRBJ2-7; D gene ambiguous. The CDR3 totals 10 residues. Germline lookup yields CDR1 GTSNPN and CDR2 SVGIG (reference sequence). V was pared by 0 bases and J by 7 bases, with 4 bases between. CDR3 region: CAWSVKEQYF. The CDR3 DNA sequence: TGTGCCTGGAGTGTCAAGGAGCAGTACTTC.

This clone has a single count. The chain couples TRBV30 to TRBJ2-1, with 8 positions matching TRBD2. Germline loops: CDR1 GTSNPN, CDR2 SVGIG (reference sequence). With 0 bases clipped from V and 7 bases from J, the junction kept 8 bases outside the gene matches. The CDR3 has 15 amino acids. Here the CDR3 reads CAWSVRGGLQNEQFF. The CDR3 nucleotides read TGTGCCTGGAGTGTACGCGGGGGGCTACAAAATGAGCAGTTCTTC.

The rearrangement links TRBV16 to TRBJ2-1; 11 bases fit TRBD2. This CDR3 spans 15 amino acids. V lost 0 bases and J lost 8; bases outside the gene matches: 3. The germline V gene has CDR1 KGHSY and CDR2 FQNENV. CDR3 DNA: TGTGCCAGCAGCCAATCTAGCGGGGGGGCCGATGAGCAGTTCTTC. This gives the protein CASSQSSGGADEQFF.

In its sample, this clone was seen a few times. The chain is built from TRBV4-1 and TRBJ2-3, with 8 bases aligning to TRBD2. The V segment lost 4 bases and the J segment 0 bases; nucleotides outside the gene matches: 6. The germline V gene has CDR1 MGHRA and CDR2 YSYEKL. The CDR3 totals 16 residues. DNA for the CDR3: TGCGCCAGCAGCCCAGGACTAGCCACTAGCACAGATACGCAGTATTTT. The encoded protein is CASSPGLATSTDTQYF.

This chain joins TRBV18 and TRBJ2-3, with 8 bases that match TRBD2. V gave up 5 bases and J gave up 5 bases; unmatched junction bases: 6. This CDR3 is 14 amino acids long. Germline CDR1 and CDR2: KGHSH and LQKENI. For the CDR3, the DNA is TGTGCCAGCTCAAGGCGGGAGGCGGGAGATACGCAGTATTTT. Translating gives CASSRREAGDTQYF.

The J gene is TRBJ1-1, the V gene TRBV11-3; 8 nucleotides agree with TRBD1. The V gene end was trimmed by 5 bases and the J gene end by 3 bases; junction bases not matched to a gene: 2. Germline V gives CDR1 SGHNT, CDR2 YENEEA. The CDR3 loop spans 13 amino acids. CDR3 in DNA: TGTGCCAGCAGCCCACAGGGGGACACTGAAGCTTTCTTT. Its translation: CASSPQGDTEAFF.

This CDR3 reads CASRDRAGNTIYF. DNA of the CDR3: TGTGCCAGCAGGGACAGGGCTGGAAACACCATATATTTT. The chain employs TRBV27 and TRBJ1-3; TRBD1 aligns across 8 bases. With 6 bases clipped from V and 2 bases from J, the junction kept 0 bases outside the gene matches. The CDR3 has 13 amino acids. Germline-derived CDR1 and CDR2 are MNHEY and SMNVEV (reference sequence).

This clone has just a few counts. This rearrangement joins TRBV29-1 to TRBJ2-1; 14 bases line up with TRBD2. This CDR3 is 14 amino acids long. The J segment lost 5 bases and the V segment lost 5 bases, leaving 2 bases of the junction unmatched. The germline V gene encodes CDR1 SQVTM and CDR2 ANQGSEA. In nucleotides, the CDR3 is TGCAGCGTTAGGACTAGCGGGGGGAACAATGAGCAGTTCTTC. Its protein is CSVRTSGGNNEQFF.

This clone has only a few counts. The chain has TRBV10-3 and TRBJ1-1; 7 nucleotides align to TRBD1. The CDR3 extends over 11 amino acids. Germline lookup yields CDR1 ENHRY and CDR2 SYGVKD. After removal of 9 bases from V and 5 bases from J, the junction contained 3 bases not matched to a gene. The CDR3 is CAIQGDTEAFF. CDR3 sequence (DNA): TGTGCCATTCAGGGGGATACTGAAGCTTTCTTT.

This chain connects TRBV27 to TRBJ2-2, with 7 nucleotides matching TRBD2. V lost 5 bases, J lost 4 bases, and 13 bases stayed unmatched. Germline loops: CDR1 MNHEY, CDR2 SMNVEV (reference sequence). The CDR3 is 17 amino acids. The CDR3 DNA follows: TGTGCCAGCAGTAAAGATCCGATTAGCGGGCCCACCGGGGAGCTGTTTTTT. Its translation: CASSKDPISGPTGELFF.

The chain uses TRBV7-8 and TRBJ2-1, with 10 bases lining up with TRBD2. CDR3 length: 15 amino acids. V shed 4 bases, J shed 4 bases, and the junction held 4 bases outside the gene matches. Germline CDR1 reads SGHVS; CDR2 reads FQNEAQ. DNA of the CDR3: TGTGCCAGCAGCTCGTTAGCGGGGGGATACAATGAGCAGTTCTTC. As protein: CASSSLAGGYNEQFF.

The CDR3 loop is CAWDGLGVADTQYF. CDR3 in DNA: TGTGCCTGGGACGGACTAGGAGTTGCAGATACGCAGTATTTT. The chain has TRBV30 and TRBJ2-3; 7 bases map to TRBD2. Germline CDR1 GTSNPN, CDR2 SVGIG (reference sequence). V lost 5 bases and J lost 4; bases outside the gene matches: 9. There are 14 residues in the CDR3.

V and J are TRBV18 and TRBJ1-5, with a possible D match to TRBD1 (5 bases). The CDR3 is made up of 15 amino acids. Germline V gene data show CDR1 as KGHSH and CDR2 as LQKENI. V lost 0 bases, J lost 5 bases, and 11 bases lay in between. In DNA, the CDR3 is TGTGCCAGCTCACCACCGAATACAGGAGATCAGCCCCAGCATTTT. This codes for CASSPPNTGDQPQHF.

The rearrangement links TRBV6-1 to TRBJ2-7, with D tentatively TRBD1 (5 bases). CDR3 length: 11 residues. Germline loops: CDR1 MNHNS, CDR2 SASEGT. The CDR3 sequence is CAGRDFYEQYF. For the CDR3, the DNA is TGTGCAGGCAGGGATTTCTACGAGCAGTACTTC.

V and J are TRBV4-1 and TRBJ1-4, with 7 bases identical to TRBD1. CDR3 length equals 15 residues. V lost 2 bases, J lost 7 bases, and 7 bases stayed unmatched. Germline assignment: CDR1 MGHRA and CDR2 YSYEKL. The CDR3 DNA reads TGCGCCAGCAGCCAATCCTTACAGGGGATTGAAAAACTGTTTTTT. Protein product: CASSQSLQGIEKLFF.

This clone has only a few counts. The gene calls are TRBV28 and TRBJ2-1, with 7 bases that match TRBD2. The CDR3 runs to 13 residues. Per germline, CDR1 MDHEN and CDR2 SYDVKM. The junction had 3 bases not matched to a gene; V was cut back by 6 bases and J by 4 bases. The CDR3 nucleotides read TGTGCCAGCAGAAGCGGGACTTACAATGAGCAGTTCTTC. Protein sequence: CASRSGTYNEQFF.

This chain links TRBV6-1 with TRBJ2-5, with 10 bases matching TRBD1. The CDR3 spans 15 residues. The V gene end was trimmed by 7 bases and the J gene end by 1 base; junction bases not matched to a gene: 6. Germline assignment: CDR1 MNHNS and CDR2 SASEGT. The CDR3 loop is CASTGQGEAQETQYF. In nucleotides, the CDR3 is TGTGCCAGCACCGGACAGGGGGAGGCCCAAGAGACCCAGTACTTC.

The chain links TRBV7-6 to TRBJ2-3, with D perhaps assigned TRBD1 or TRBD2 (6 bases each). V was clipped by 5 bases and J by 4 bases, with 16 bases between them. Germline V CDR1 and CDR2: SGHVS, FNYEAQ. The CDR3 consists of 15 residues. The CDR3 coding sequence is TGTGCCAGCAGCCCGAGGGGGGAGGTTGCAGATACGCAGTATTTT. This codes for CASSPRGEVADTQYF.

The chain links TRBV19 to TRBJ2-5; possible D gene TRBD1, 5 bases. The CDR3 sequence is 14 residues long. Looked up from germline, CDR1 is LNHDA and CDR2 is SQIVND (reference sequence). Trimming cost V 3 bases and J 5 bases, with 13 bases left between them. CDR3 protein: CASSIPGYGETQYF. The CDR3 region has the DNA TGTGCCAGTAGTATTCCAGGGTATGGGGAGACCCAGTACTTC.

This chain connects TRBV15 to TRBJ2-7; D is undetermined. V gave up 1 base and J gave up 0 bases, with 10 bases separating them. The germline V gene encodes CDR1 LNHNV and CDR2 YYDKDF (reference sequence). The CDR3 is 15 residues long. CDR3 region: CATSRGTPSSYEQYF. The CDR3 DNA is TGTGCCACCAGCAGAGGAACTCCGAGCTCCTACGAGCAGTACTTC.

V gene TRBV19 combines with J gene TRBJ2-7; D unresolved. The CDR3 runs 12 residues. Trimming removed 8 bases from V and 4 bases from J, with 12 bases in between. CDR1 is LNHDA and CDR2 is SQIVND in the germline V gene (reference sequence). The CDR3 DNA follows: TGTGCCAGTGGCAGAGGATCGTACGAGCAGTACTTC. This gives the protein CASGRGSYEQYF. Supplemented by reference TRBV19 and TRBJ2-7, the full variable domain reads DGGITQSPKYLFRKEGQNVTLSCEQNLNHDAMYWYRQDPGQGLRLIYYSQIVNDFQKGDIAEGYSVSREKKESFPLTVTSAQKNPTAFYLCASGRGSYEQYFGPGTRLTVT.

The chain employs TRBV28 and TRBJ2-5, with 8 bases aligning to TRBD1. Germline loops: CDR1 MDHEN, CDR2 SYDVKM. The CDR3 has 14 residues. The ends lost 6 bases at V and 7 bases at J; junction bases unmatched: 10. DNA of the CDR3: TGTGCCAGCAGGGGGACAGGAGCCGGAGGGACCCAGTACTTC. Translated, it gives CASRGTGAGGTQYF. Combining the CDR3 with reference TRBV28 and TRBJ2-5 gives the whole variable domain DVKVTQSSRYLVKRTGEKVFLECVQDMDHENMFWYRQDPGLGLRLIYFSYDVKMKEKGDIPEGYSVSREKKERFSLILESASTNQTSMYLCASRGTGAGGTQYFGPGTRLLVL.

The V and J genes are TRBV6-5 and TRBJ1-1, with D maybe TRBD1 (5 bases). The length of the CDR3 is 14 residues. Germline CDR1 is MNHEY and CDR2 is SVGAGI. Trimming took 0 bases from V and 3 from J, leaving 8 bases between them. This chain's CDR3 is CASSYSGEDTEAFF. CDR3 DNA: TGTGCCAGCAGTTACTCGGGGGAGGACACTGAAGCTTTCTTT.

This clone was found a few times. The rearrangement joins TRBV27 to TRBJ1-2, with TRBD1 matching over 7 bases. This CDR3 is built from 13 residues. J lost 6 bases, V lost 5 bases, and 6 bases had no gene match. Germline V CDR1 and CDR2: MNHEY, SMNVEV (reference sequence). CDR3: CASSPSGGNGYTF. For the CDR3, the DNA is TGTGCCAGCAGTCCCTCAGGGGGTAATGGCTACACCTTC.